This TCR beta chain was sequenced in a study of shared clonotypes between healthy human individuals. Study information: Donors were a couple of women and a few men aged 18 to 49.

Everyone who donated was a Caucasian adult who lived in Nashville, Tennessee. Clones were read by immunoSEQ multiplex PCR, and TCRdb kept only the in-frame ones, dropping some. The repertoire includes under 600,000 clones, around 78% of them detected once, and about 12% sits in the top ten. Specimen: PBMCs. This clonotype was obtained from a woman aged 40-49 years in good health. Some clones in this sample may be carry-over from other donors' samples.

CDR3 loop: CASSQDRVAGGGVPDTQYF. In nucleotides, the CDR3 is TGCGCCAGCAGCCAAGATCGGGTAGCGGGAGGTGGGGTACCAGATACGCAGTATTTT. The genes are TRBV4-3 and TRBJ2-3, with 10 positions matching TRBD2. V gave up 0 bases and J gave up 4 bases; unmatched junction bases: 13. Germline loops: CDR1 LGHNA, CDR2 YSLEER. This CDR3 region has 19 residues.